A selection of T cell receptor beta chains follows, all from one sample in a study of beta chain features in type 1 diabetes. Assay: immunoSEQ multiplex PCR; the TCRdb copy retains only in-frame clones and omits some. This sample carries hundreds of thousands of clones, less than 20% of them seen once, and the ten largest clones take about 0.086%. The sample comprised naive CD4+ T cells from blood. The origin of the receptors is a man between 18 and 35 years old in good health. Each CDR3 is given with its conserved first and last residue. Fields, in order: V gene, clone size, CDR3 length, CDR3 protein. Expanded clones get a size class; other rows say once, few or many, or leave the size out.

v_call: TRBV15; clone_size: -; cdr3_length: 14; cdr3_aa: CATSSQPLDNEQFF
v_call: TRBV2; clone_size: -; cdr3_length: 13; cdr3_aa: CASSTRDFLGQYF
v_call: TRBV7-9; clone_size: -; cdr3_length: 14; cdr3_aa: CASDYSFSDSPLHF
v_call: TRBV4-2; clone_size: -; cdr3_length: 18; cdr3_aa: CASSPLAGVGMSTDTQYF
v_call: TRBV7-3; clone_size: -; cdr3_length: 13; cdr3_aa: CASSLTSGETQYF
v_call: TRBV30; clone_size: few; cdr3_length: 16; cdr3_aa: CAWSPTGTRQGGPQHF
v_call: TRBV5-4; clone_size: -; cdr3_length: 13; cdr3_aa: CASSGQGAYGYTF
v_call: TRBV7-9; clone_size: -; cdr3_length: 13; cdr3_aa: CASSFGNSYEQYF
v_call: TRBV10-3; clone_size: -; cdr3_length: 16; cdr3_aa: CAISGQGARKTGELFF
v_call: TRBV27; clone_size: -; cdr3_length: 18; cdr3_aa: CASSLSEGQGISSYEQYF
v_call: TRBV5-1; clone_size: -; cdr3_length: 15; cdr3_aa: CASSRTGVGNQPQHF
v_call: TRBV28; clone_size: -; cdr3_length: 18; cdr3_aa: CASSFPPPGTGESYEQYF
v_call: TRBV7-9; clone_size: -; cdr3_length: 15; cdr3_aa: CASSRLAGGRETQYF
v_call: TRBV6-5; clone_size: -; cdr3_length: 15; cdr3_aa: CASSYRGTGANVLTF
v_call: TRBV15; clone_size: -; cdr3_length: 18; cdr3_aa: CATSRGVTLRDAKNIQYF
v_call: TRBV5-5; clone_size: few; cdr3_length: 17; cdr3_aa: CASSLILQVWGNQPQHF
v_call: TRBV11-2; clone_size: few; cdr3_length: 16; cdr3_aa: CASSSNLAGGFDEQFF
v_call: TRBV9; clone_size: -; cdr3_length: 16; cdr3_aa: CASSVAPAGRTDTQYF
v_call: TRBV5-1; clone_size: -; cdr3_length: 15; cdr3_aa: CASSFAGPPNTEAFF
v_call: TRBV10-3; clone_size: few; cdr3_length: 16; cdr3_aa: CAISERTSEVTSEQFF
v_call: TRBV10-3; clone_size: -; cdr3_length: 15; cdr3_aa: CAISPAKREDNEQFF
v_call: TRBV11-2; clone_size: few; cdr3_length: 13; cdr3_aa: CASRSLDVGTQYF
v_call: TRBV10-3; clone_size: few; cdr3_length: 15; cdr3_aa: CAIRTSGREPYEQYF
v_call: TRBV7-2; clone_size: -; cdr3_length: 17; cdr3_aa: CASRNRDIHGGTDTQYF
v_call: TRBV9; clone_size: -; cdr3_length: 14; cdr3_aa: CASSAFLRDTEAFF
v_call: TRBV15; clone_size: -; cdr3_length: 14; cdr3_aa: CATSSRQGAFEQYF
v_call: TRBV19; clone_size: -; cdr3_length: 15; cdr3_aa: CASSIPTGAYNEQFF
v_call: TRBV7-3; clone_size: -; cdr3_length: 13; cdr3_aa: CASSTKNTGELFF
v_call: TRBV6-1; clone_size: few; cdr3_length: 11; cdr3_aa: CASSEWNEQYF
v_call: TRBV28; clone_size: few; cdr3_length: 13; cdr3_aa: CASSLAGTQGYTF
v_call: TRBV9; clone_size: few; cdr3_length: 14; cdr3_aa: CASSPTRSSYEQYF
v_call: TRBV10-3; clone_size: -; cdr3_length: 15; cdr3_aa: CAIRMDRGFSYEQYF
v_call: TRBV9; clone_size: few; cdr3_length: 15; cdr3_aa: CASSIIQGSGTEAFF
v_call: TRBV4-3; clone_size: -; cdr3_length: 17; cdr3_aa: CASSQQGQAVLDSPLHF
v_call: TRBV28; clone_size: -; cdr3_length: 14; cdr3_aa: CASSSRQGGDEQFF
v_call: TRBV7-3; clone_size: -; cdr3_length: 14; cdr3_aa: CASSLLGLEAEAFF
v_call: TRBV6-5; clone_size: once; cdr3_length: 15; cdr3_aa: CASRETVNSNQPQHF
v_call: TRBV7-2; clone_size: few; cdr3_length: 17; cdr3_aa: CASSQQPIGQGRETQYF
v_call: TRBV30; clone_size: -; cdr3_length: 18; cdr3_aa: CAWSLWGASSGSPETQYF
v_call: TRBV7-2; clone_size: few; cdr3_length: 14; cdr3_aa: CASSFTGTLGPLHF
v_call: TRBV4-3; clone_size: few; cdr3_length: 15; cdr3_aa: CASRRGQGTTDTQYF
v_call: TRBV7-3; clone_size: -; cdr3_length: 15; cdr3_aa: CASSLLAPPQGEAFF
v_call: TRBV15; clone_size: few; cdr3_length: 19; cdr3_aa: CATSRRTSGVMSSYNEQFF
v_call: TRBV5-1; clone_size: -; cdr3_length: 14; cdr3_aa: CASSLAGFQETQYF
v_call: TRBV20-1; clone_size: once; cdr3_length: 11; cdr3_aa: CSARGQETQYF
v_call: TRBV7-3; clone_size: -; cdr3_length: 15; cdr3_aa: CASSFGQGASYEQYF
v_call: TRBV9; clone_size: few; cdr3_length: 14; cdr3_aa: CASSVALGAWEQYF
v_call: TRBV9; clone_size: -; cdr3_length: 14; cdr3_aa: CASSVDGPRGGYTF
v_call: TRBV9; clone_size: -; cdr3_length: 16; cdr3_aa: CASSVGLGSLAYEQYF
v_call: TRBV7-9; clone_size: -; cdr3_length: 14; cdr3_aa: CASSPGPSVYGYTF
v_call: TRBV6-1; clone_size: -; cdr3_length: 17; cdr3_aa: CASSERLAGGGTDTQYF